The subject of this entry is one T cell receptor beta chain. This CDR3 region has 15 residues. V lost 3 bases and J lost 2; bases outside the gene matches: 5. Germline assignment: CDR1 MNHEY and CDR2 SMNVEV (reference sequence). The sample belongs to a study of blood T cell repertoires in COVID-19. Study details: The United States, Italy and Spain were the sources of the acute and convalescent COVID-19 samples. The cDNA or gDNA used as material had been derived from T cells, B-cell-depleted T cells, or PBMCs.

The authors' processing: Estimation of nucleated cell counts was performed using reference gene primer amplification. The assay was immunoSEQ multiplex PCR, and TCRdb's table has in-frame clones only and misses some. The V and J calls and the clone size are those of that table, but D and trimming were determined from the DNA. The sample contains hundreds of thousands of clones, over 70% of which appear only once. This receptor was taken from a woman between 50 and 59 years old with COVID-19, enrolled during active disease. This chain links TRBV27 with TRBJ2-3; 7 nucleotides line up with TRBD2. The sample taken for sequencing was peripheral blood. The CDR3 loop reads CASSFRGSPTDTQYF. In DNA, the CDR3 is TGTGCCAGCAGTTTCCGCGGGAGCCCCACAGATACGCAGTATTTT.